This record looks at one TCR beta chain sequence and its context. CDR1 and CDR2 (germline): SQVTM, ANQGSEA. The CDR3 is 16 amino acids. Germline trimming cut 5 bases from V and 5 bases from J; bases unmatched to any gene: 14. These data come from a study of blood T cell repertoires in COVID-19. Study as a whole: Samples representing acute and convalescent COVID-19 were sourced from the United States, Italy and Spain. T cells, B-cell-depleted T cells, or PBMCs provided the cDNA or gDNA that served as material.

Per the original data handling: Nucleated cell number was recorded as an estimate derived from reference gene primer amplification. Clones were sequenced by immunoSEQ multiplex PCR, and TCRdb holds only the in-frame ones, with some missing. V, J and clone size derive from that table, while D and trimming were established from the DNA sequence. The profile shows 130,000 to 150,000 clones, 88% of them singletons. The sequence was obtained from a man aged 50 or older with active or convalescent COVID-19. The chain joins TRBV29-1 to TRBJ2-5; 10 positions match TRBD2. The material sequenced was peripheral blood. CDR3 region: CSVSAAGGSDWETQYF. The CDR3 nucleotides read TGCAGCGTTTCGGCAGCGGGAGGGAGCGATTGGGAGACCCAGTACTTC. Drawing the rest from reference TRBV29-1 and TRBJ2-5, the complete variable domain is SAVISQKPSRDICQRGTSLTIQCQVDSQVTMMFWYRQQPGQSLTLIATANQGSEATYESGFVIDKFPISRPNLTFSTLTVSNMSPEDSSIYLCSVSAAGGSDWETQYFGPGTRLLVL.